Shown below are 12 T cell receptor beta chains from a single sample sequenced in a study of human T cells and chemical hapten exposure. TCRdb re-called the RACE reads with MiXCR, one entry per CDR3 protein. Among approximately 95,000 distinct CDR3 sequences listed, about an eighth were seen once. Time point in this sample: patch test 2, 6 weeks after DPC sensitization. Treatment specified: therapeutic diphenylcyclopropenone sensitization with weekly scalp DPC. The sequenced sample was whole blood, obtained in connection with sensitization to the hapten diphenylcyclopropenone (DPC). Source of these receptors: a woman aged 40 to 55 with alopecia areata. Some clones in this sample may be carry-over from other donors' samples.

In its sample, this clonotype was seen a few times. The chain joins TRBV5-6 to TRBJ1-4; D may be TRBD1 (6 bases). The CDR3 is 16 amino acids. Germline CDR1 reads SGHDT; CDR2 reads YYEEEE. Trimming cost V 0 bases and J 7 bases, with 16 bases left between them. Here the CDR3 reads CASSLEQGGSFEKLFF. Here the CDR3 DNA reads TGTGCCAGCAGCTTGGAACAGGGAGGTTCGTTTGAAAAACTGTTTTTT.

The rearrangement uses TRBV5-6 and TRBJ2-3, with 10 bases aligning to TRBD2. The CDR3 extends over 16 amino acids. V gave up 2 bases and J gave up 3 bases; unmatched junction bases: 6. Per germline, CDR1 SGHDT and CDR2 YYEEEE. The CDR3 DNA reads as TGTGCCAGCAGCTTCATAGCGGGAGGTGGGACAGATACGCAGTATTTT. This encodes CASSFIAGGGTDTQYF.

The genes are TRBV20-1 and TRBJ2-3, with 10 positions matching TRBD2. The CDR3 extends over 14 amino acids. After removal of 6 bases from V and 5 bases from J, the junction contained 8 bases not matched to a gene. From germline, CDR1 is DFQATT and CDR2 SNEGSKA (reference sequence). The CDR3 is CSAEAGGQGDTQYF. The CDR3 nucleotides are TGCAGTGCAGAAGCGGGAGGGCAGGGAGATACGCAGTATTTT.

This clonotype was observed many times. The chain has TRBV13 and TRBJ2-7, with a possible D match to TRBD1 (6 bases). Germline V gene lookup returns CDR1 PRHDT and CDR2 FYEKMQ (reference sequence). CDR3 length equals 13 residues. V was shortened by 7 bases and J by 1 base, with 11 bases between the two germline ends. The CDR3 spells CASKTGISYEQYF. In DNA form, the CDR3 reads TGTGCCAGCAAAACAGGGATATCCTACGAGCAGTACTTC. Filled out from reference TRBV13 and TRBJ2-7, the complete variable domain reads AAGVIQSPRHLIKEKRETATLKCYPIPRHDTVYWYQQGPGQDPQFLISFYEKMQSDKGSIPDRFSAQQFSDYHSELNMSSLELGDSALYFCASKTGISYEQYFGPGTRLTVT.

In DNA form, the CDR3 reads TGTGCCAGCCGTTCCCCGGGAGGAAACAATGAGCAGTTCTTC. Translating it yields CASRSPGGNNEQFF. The J gene is TRBJ2-1, the V gene TRBV27; TRBD2 agrees at 7 bases. J gave up 5 bases and V 8 bases, and 9 bases lay outside the gene matches. This CDR3 comprises 14 residues. CDR1 and CDR2 (germline): MNHEY, SMNVEV (reference sequence).

In its sample, this clonotype was seen many times. This chain uses TRBV7-2 with TRBJ1-1; no definite D call. Trimming removed 6 bases from V and 1 base from J, with 9 bases in between. The CDR3 consists of 13 residues. The V gene's germline CDR1 is SGHTA and CDR2 FQGNSA. The CDR3: CASRTTGNTEAFF. The CDR3 nucleotides are TGTGCCAGCAGAACGACTGGGAACACTGAAGCTTTCTTT.

This chain connects TRBV12-3 or TRBV12-4 to TRBJ1-3; D gene ambiguous. This CDR3 has 13 amino acids. V was pared by 2 bases and J by 2 bases, with 4 bases between. CDR3 nucleotide sequence: TGTGCCAGCAGTTTATTAGCTGGAAACACCATATATTTT. Its translation is CASSLLAGNTIYF.

This clonotype was detected only a few times. The V and J genes are TRBV18 and TRBJ1-1; TRBD1 aligns across 8 bases. Per germline, CDR1 KGHSH and CDR2 LQKENI. CDR3 length: 14 amino acids. Trimming at V came to 2 bases and at J to 6 bases, leaving 5 bases not matched to a gene. The CDR3 region is CASSPGAGGPEAFF. As DNA, the CDR3 is TGTGCCAGCTCACCAGGGGCAGGGGGCCCTGAAGCTTTCTTT.

This clonotype has just one count. The chain has TRBV7-2 and TRBJ1-5; possibly TRBD1 for D (5 bases). CDR3 length equals 13 residues. Germline CDR1 and CDR2: SGHTA and FQGNSA. V was trimmed by 5 bases and J by 5 bases, leaving 10 bases between them. The CDR3: CASSQGPDQPQHF. In nucleotides, the CDR3 is TGTGCCAGCAGCCAGGGCCCCGATCAGCCCCAGCATTTT.

The gene calls are TRBV7-3 and TRBJ2-3, with D perhaps matching TRBD2 (5 bases). Germline loops: CDR1 SGHTA, CDR2 FQGTGA. The CDR3 length is 15 residues. V lost 4 bases, J lost 1 base, and 12 bases lay in between. The CDR3 DNA follows: TGTGCCAGCAGCTCACCGGGGTCGGGCACAGATACGCAGTATTTT. Residues: CASSSPGSGTDTQYF.

The rearrangement links TRBV6-5 to TRBJ2-7; D may be TRBD2 (5 bases). CDR3 length equals 13 residues. Trimming took off 2 bases at V and 3 bases at J, with 8 bases between the two ends. Germline V gene lookup returns CDR1 MNHEY and CDR2 SVGAGI. The CDR3 sequence is CASSYRGSYEQYF. The CDR3 DNA sequence: TGTGCCAGCAGTTACCGTGGGAGCTACGAGCAGTACTTC.

This clonotype was counted many times. V gene TRBV3-1 combines with J gene TRBJ1-2; D gene ambiguous. The CDR3 contains 13 residues. Germline CDR1 and CDR2: LGHDT and YNNKEL (reference sequence). V was pared by 0 bases and J by 8 bases, with 10 bases between. The CDR3 DNA reads as TGTGCCAGCAGCCAAGAACCGACGGGGGGCTACACCTTC. As protein: CASSQEPTGGYTF.